The present T cell receptor (beta chain) was sequenced within a study of T cell repertoires in cytomegalovirus infection. Study summary: Evidence of both CMV infection and a matching HLA type came from public TCR beta signatures. The study's findings and limits: Identification of carriers of CMV plus the relevant HLA was achieved through cumulative public TCR beta family frequency. HLA-C-restricted CMV clonotypes gave the most frequent clonotype in two of eight donors.

On this clonotype itself: Its antigen is unidentified.

CDR1 is LNHNV, CDR2 YYDKDF, per germline (reference sequence). Trimming took off 4 bases at V and 3 bases at J, with 15 bases between the two ends. This CDR3 contains 15 residues. TCRdb re-analysed the reads in MiXCR, keeping a single row per CDR3 protein. The profile shows about 180,000 distinct CDR3 sequences, approximately 17% of them singletons. The sequenced sample consisted of CD8+ T cells from PBMCs. This clonotype was obtained from a human donor in good health (CMV status not recorded). Some clones in this sample may be carry-over from other donors' samples. The chain has TRBV15 and TRBJ1-1; D might be TRBD1 (5 bases). The CDR3: CATSKTGLSHTEAFF. CDR3 sequence (DNA): TGTGCCACCAGCAAAACGGGACTCAGTCACACTGAAGCTTTCTTT.